Following are 28 T cell receptor beta chains from one sample sequenced in a study of cytomegalovirus exposure and HLA in healthy donors. PCR involved 60 Vbeta and 13 Jbeta primers. Here immunoSEQ multiplex PCR was the method, and the copy in TCRdb shows in-frame clones only, minus some. Recorded for this sample: around 140,000 clones. Sequencing input: PBMCs. These receptors all stem from a male donor in good health and CMV-seronegative.

V usage is TRBV27 and J usage is TRBJ2-7, with TRBD2 identical over 9 bases. With V trimmed by 6 bases and J by 0 bases, 9 bases remained unmatched. This CDR3 spans 16 amino acids. CDR1 is MNHEY, CDR2 SMNVEV, per germline (reference sequence). CDR3 nucleotides: TGTGCCAGCAGAAACTTAGCGGGGGTTAACTCCTACGAGCAGTACTTC. It yields the protein CASRNLAGVNSYEQYF.

This chain links TRBV9 with TRBJ1-6; 8 bases agree with TRBD1. With V trimmed by 4 bases and J by 8 bases, 8 bases remained unmatched. Germline V gene sequence: CDR1 SGDLS, CDR2 YYNGEE. The CDR3 extends over 15 amino acids. The CDR3 loop is CASSYRGIPDSPLHF. CDR3 bases: TGTGCCAGCAGCTACAGGGGGATTCCGGATTCACCCCTCCACTTT.

The chain combines TRBV28 with TRBJ1-1; 8 bases agree with TRBD1. Trimming took 6 bases from V and 10 from J; bases not matched to a gene: 7. Per germline, CDR1 MDHEN and CDR2 SYDVKM. This CDR3 has 12 residues. CDR3 nucleotide sequence: TGTGCCAGCAGATCGGACAGGGCGCGAGCTTTCTTT. Protein sequence: CASRSDRARAFF.

This chain joins TRBV2 and TRBJ1-2; D ambiguous. The germline gives CDR1 SNHLY, CDR2 FYNNEI. The CDR3 has 13 amino acids. V lost 5 bases and J 2 bases, leaving 9 bases between the germline ends. The CDR3 DNA is TGTGCCAGCAGTTTCGAGGCGAACTATGGCTACACCTTC. Its protein is CASSFEANYGYTF.

The chain uses TRBV13 and TRBJ1-1; TRBD1 matches 8 bases. V was clipped by 5 bases and J by 10 bases; unmatched bases: 9. The germline V gene encodes CDR1 PRHDT and CDR2 FYEKMQ (reference sequence). This CDR3 has 13 amino acids. The CDR3 nucleotides read TGTGCCAGCAGCACGGGACAGGACGGCGGAGCTTTCTTT. This codes for CASSTGQDGGAFF.

The chain recombines TRBV5-1 with TRBJ1-1; D might be TRBD1 (6 bases). V lost 3 bases, J lost 4 bases, and 10 bases lay in between. The length of the CDR3 is 13 residues. Germline V CDR1 and CDR2: SGHRS, YFSETQ. The CDR3 protein is CASSSGGPTEAFF. Here the CDR3 DNA reads TGCGCCAGCAGCTCGGGGGGCCCCACTGAAGCTTTCTTT.

The chain links TRBV10-3 to TRBJ1-1, with D tentatively TRBD1 (5 bases). The CDR3 is 13 residues long. With 4 bases removed from V and 3 bases from J, the gap between germline ends came to 9 bases. Germline lookup yields CDR1 ENHRY and CDR2 SYGVKD. CDR3 sequence: CAISVTEHTEAFF. The CDR3 coding sequence is TGTGCCATCAGTGTGACAGAGCACACTGAAGCTTTCTTT.

J is TRBJ2-1 and V is TRBV10-1; the D gene is possibly TRBD2 (6 bases). The V end was cut by 4 bases, the J end by 6 bases, with 16 bases between. The CDR3 is 15 amino acids. The V gene's germline CDR1 is WNHNN and CDR2 SYGVQD (reference sequence). CDR3 sequence: CASSGPQLAANEQFF. The CDR3 region has the DNA TGCGCCAGCAGTGGGCCGCAACTAGCTGCCAATGAGCAGTTCTTC.

The gene calls are TRBV6-6 and TRBJ1-5; D is perhaps TRBD1 (5 bases). V lost 4 bases, J lost 0 bases, and 10 bases lay in between. There are 15 residues in the CDR3. CDR1 and CDR2 (germline): MNHNY, SVGAGI (reference sequence). CDR3 residues: CASSSPDSSNQPQHF. The CDR3 region has the DNA TGTGCCAGCAGTTCTCCAGACAGTAGCAATCAGCCCCAGCATTTT.

The J gene is TRBJ1-6, the V gene TRBV4-2; 7 nucleotides agree with TRBD1. In germline, CDR1 is LGHNA, CDR2 YNFKEQ. The J segment lost 6 bases and the V segment lost 1 base, leaving 6 bases of the junction unmatched. The length of the CDR3 is 16 residues. The CDR3 nucleotides are TGTGCCAGCAGCCAAGGACAGGGAGGTGGTAATTCACCCCTCCACTTT. It is translated as CASSQGQGGGNSPLHF.

The rearrangement uses TRBV9 and TRBJ1-3, with D perhaps TRBD1 (5 bases). The V gene lost 0 bases and the J gene lost 4 bases, with 11 bases spanning the gap. Germline values: CDR1 SGDLS, CDR2 YYNGEE. CDR3 length equals 15 residues. This CDR3 is CASSVAGSTGNTIYF. For the CDR3, the DNA is TGTGCCAGCAGCGTAGCAGGGTCTACGGGAAACACCATATATTTT.

The chain links TRBV30 to TRBJ1-5, with D possibly matching TRBD1 (5 bases). The CDR3 consists of 13 residues. V was clipped by 0 bases and J by 6 bases, with 9 bases between them. CDR1 and CDR2 from the germline V gene are GTSNPN and SVGIG (reference sequence). CDR3 loop: CAWSVQDGQPQHF. DNA of the CDR3: TGTGCCTGGAGTGTACAGGATGGTCAGCCCCAGCATTTT.

This chain connects TRBV9 to TRBJ2-1; 9 nucleotides align to TRBD2. The V gene's germline CDR1 is SGDLS and CDR2 YYNGEE. CDR3 length: 18 amino acids. The J segment lost 5 bases and the V segment lost 0 bases, leaving 12 bases of the junction unmatched. CDR3 loop: CASSVEVRASGTDNEQFF. The CDR3 DNA reads as TGTGCCAGCAGCGTAGAAGTGAGGGCTAGCGGGACTGACAATGAGCAGTTCTTC.

The chain joins TRBV11-3 to TRBJ2-7; no clear D gene. The CDR3 contains 13 residues. Per the germline V gene, CDR1 is SGHNT and CDR2 is YENEEA. Trimming took 2 bases from V and 5 from J, leaving 10 bases between them. The CDR3 region is CASSLSRFNEQYF. The CDR3 DNA is TGTGCCAGCAGCTTAAGCAGGTTCAACGAGCAGTACTTC.

The chain recombines TRBV5-1 with TRBJ2-2; 8 positions match TRBD1. This CDR3 has 14 amino acids. V trimming: 4 bases; J trimming: 8 bases; junction bases outside the gene matches: 7. Germline assignment: CDR1 SGHRS and CDR2 YFSETQ. The DNA of the CDR3 is TGCGCCAGCAGCGTAGACAGGGGTCTGGGGGAGCTGTTTTTT. Protein product: CASSVDRGLGELFF.

This chain uses TRBV5-1 with TRBJ2-2; no definite D call. The V gene's germline CDR1 is SGHRS and CDR2 YFSETQ. V was cut by 4 bases and J by 5 bases, with 12 bases left in between. The CDR3 is made up of 14 amino acids. The CDR3: CASSPLRWTGELFF. Here the CDR3 DNA reads TGCGCCAGCAGCCCTCTGCGATGGACCGGGGAGCTGTTTTTT.

This chain joins TRBV29-1 and TRBJ1-2; 7 nucleotides agree with TRBD1. Trimming removed 0 bases from V and 3 bases from J; junction bases left unmatched: 7. Germline V gives CDR1 SQVTM, CDR2 ANQGSEA. This CDR3 contains 15 residues. The CDR3 DNA follows: TGCAGCGTTGAAGATATGACAGGGTCTCACTATGGCTACACCTTC. Its translation: CSVEDMTGSHYGYTF.

In DNA form, the CDR3 reads TGTGCCAGCAAAAACATGAACACTGAAGCTTTCTTT. This gives the protein CASKNMNTEAFF. The chain employs TRBV19 and TRBJ1-1; D gene uncertain. The CDR3 runs 12 residues. Germline V lookup: CDR1 LNHDA, CDR2 SQIVND (reference sequence). Trimming took off 9 bases at V and 0 bases at J, with 8 bases between the two ends.

V is TRBV4-3 and J is TRBJ1-1; possibly TRBD1 for D (5 bases). The germline CDR1 and CDR2 sequences are LGHNA and YSLEER. V was clipped by 0 bases and J by 6 bases, with 17 bases between them. This CDR3 region has 16 residues. This CDR3 reads CASSQDLLGGSPEAFF. In DNA form, the CDR3 reads TGCGCCAGCAGCCAAGACCTACTGGGGGGGTCCCCTGAAGCTTTCTTT.

The chain uses TRBV27 and TRBJ1-1, with TRBD1 as a possible D gene (5 bases). V lost 5 bases and J lost 6, with 13 bases in between. This CDR3 comprises 13 residues. Germline values: CDR1 MNHEY, CDR2 SMNVEV (reference sequence). The CDR3 spells CASSRGTAAEAFF. The CDR3 region has the DNA TGTGCCAGCAGTAGGGGTACGGCGGCTGAAGCTTTCTTT.

CDR3 sequence: CASSQQRLNTEAFF. CDR3 nucleotide sequence: TGCGCCAGCAGCCAACAGCGCCTGAACACTGAAGCTTTCTTT. The V and J genes are TRBV4-3 and TRBJ1-1, with D unresolved. Trimming stripped 2 bases from V and 0 bases from J, with 7 bases between. CDR1 is LGHNA and CDR2 is YSLEER in the germline V gene. The CDR3 length is 14 residues.

The chain joins TRBV9 to TRBJ2-3, with 8 bases matching TRBD1. V lost 3 bases and J lost 4; bases outside the gene matches: 4. Germline V gene data show CDR1 as SGDLS and CDR2 as YYNGEE. The CDR3 spans 14 residues. The CDR3 loop is CASSAGGRADTQYF. CDR3 bases: TGTGCCAGCAGCGCAGGGGGCAGGGCAGATACGCAGTATTTT.

The J gene is TRBJ2-7, the V gene TRBV29-1, with TRBD1 as a possible D gene (6 bases). CDR3 size: 12 residues. Germline-derived CDR1 and CDR2 are SQVTM and ANQGSEA. Deletions cut 4 bases from V and 7 bases from J, with 14 bases between. DNA of the CDR3: TGCAGCGTTGCTGGGGCAGGGGAAGAGCAGTACTTC. Protein sequence: CSVAGAGEEQYF.

The J gene is TRBJ2-7, the V gene TRBV19; perhaps TRBD1 as D (6 bases). Germline-derived CDR1 and CDR2 are LNHDA and SQIVND (reference sequence). Between the trimmed V and J ends, which lost 3 bases and 5 bases, there was a span of 14 bases. The CDR3 consists of 14 residues. CDR3: CASSIKQGINEQYF. The CDR3 bases are TGTGCCAGTAGTATTAAACAGGGTATCAACGAGCAGTACTTC.

This sequence joins TRBV13 and TRBJ2-5, with TRBD1 identical over 7 bases. The CDR3 is 13 residues long. Germline V lookup: CDR1 PRHDT, CDR2 FYEKMQ (reference sequence). The junction had 8 bases not matched to a gene; V was cut back by 9 bases and J by 4 bases. CDR3 protein: CASFLRGRETQYF. The CDR3, as DNA: TGTGCCAGTTTTTTGAGGGGGCGAGAGACCCAGTACTTC.

The gene calls are TRBV6-6 and TRBJ1-1; maybe TRBD1 (6 bases). From germline, CDR1 is MNHNY and CDR2 SVGAGI (reference sequence). V was shortened by 4 bases and J by 3 bases, with 15 bases between the two germline ends. The length of the CDR3 is 15 residues. The chain's CDR3 is CASSSKQGGHTEAFF. The CDR3 bases are TGTGCCAGCAGTTCAAAACAGGGAGGGCACACTGAAGCTTTCTTT.

V and J are TRBV12-5 and TRBJ1-5, with a tentative D call TRBD1 (6 bases). The CDR3 is 13 residues long. Germline V gene lookup returns CDR1 LGHNT and CDR2 FRNRAP. Between the trimmed V and J ends, which lost 7 bases and 3 bases, there was a span of 10 bases. The CDR3 DNA reads as TGTGCTAGTGCAGCAGGGGTCAATCAGCCCCAGCATTTT. This encodes CASAAGVNQPQHF.

CDR3 protein: CASSPSTSGGAGELFF. For the CDR3, the DNA is TGTGCCAGCAGCCCGTCTACTAGCGGGGGGGCCGGGGAGCTGTTTTTT. The genes are TRBV5-4 and TRBJ2-2; TRBD2 aligns across 13 bases. Germline V gene lookup returns CDR1 SGHNT and CDR2 YYREEE (reference sequence). This CDR3 is 16 amino acids long. Germline trimming cut 4 bases from V and 6 bases from J; bases unmatched to any gene: 6.